The clone carrying this T cell receptor (beta chain) was found many times. The antigen is unknown. Authors' processing steps: Built for papillary thyroid cancer, a distant-metastasis classifier drew on CDR3 differences across clinicopathological groups. MiXCR was used by TCRdb to re-call the PCR reads. The V and J calls shown here were made by TCRdb, not taken from the authors' results. This table holds 35,000 to 40,000 clones, roughly a sixth found once. The data are from a study of metastatic and nonmetastatic thyroid tumors. Broader study findings: It was reportedly found that TCR beta diversity was significantly higher in malignant thyroid tumors than in benign nodules, a difference seen in both blood and tumor samples.

Trimming removed 4 bases at V and 0 bases at J, with 10 bases between. CDR1 is MNHNS and CDR2 is SASEGT in the germline V gene. The CDR3 runs 14 residues. Before thyroid surgery, none of the patients had received any treatment. This sequence joins TRBV6-1 and TRBJ2-7, with D unclear. The material sequenced was tumor tissue. This TCR was recovered from a female donor with papillary thyroid cancer or a benign thyroid nodule (not recorded which). Some clones in this sample may be carry-over from other donors' samples. For the CDR3, the DNA is TGTGCCAGCAGTGTAGACCCGAGCTCCTACGAGCAGTACTTC. Translation: CASSVDPSSYEQYF.